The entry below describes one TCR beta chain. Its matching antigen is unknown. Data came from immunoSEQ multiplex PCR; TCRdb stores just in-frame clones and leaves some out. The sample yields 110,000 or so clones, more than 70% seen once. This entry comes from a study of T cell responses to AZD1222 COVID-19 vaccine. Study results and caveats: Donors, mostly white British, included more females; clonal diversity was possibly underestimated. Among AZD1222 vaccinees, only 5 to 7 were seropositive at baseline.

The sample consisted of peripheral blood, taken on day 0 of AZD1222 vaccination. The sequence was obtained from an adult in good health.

CDR3 coding DNA: TGCGCCAGCAGCCCTGGACTCCCACTCTACGAGCAGTACTTC. Amino acids: CASSPGLPLYEQYF. This chain connects TRBV5-1 to TRBJ2-7; the D gene is possibly TRBD2 (5 bases). The CDR3 is made up of 14 amino acids. Germline values: CDR1 SGHRS, CDR2 YFSETQ. Deletions cut 4 bases from V and 3 bases from J, with 14 bases between.